This TCR beta chain was sequenced in a study of beta chain features in type 1 diabetes. General study results and limits: In comparison with healthy donors, patients had naive, central memory and Treg TCRB repertoires that appeared more similar. Significant though moderate, a shortening of TCRB CDR3s appeared in all four CD4+ subsets of Type 1 diabetes patients.

cDNA synthesis used the whole RNA isolate, giving expressed TCRB sequences. Reads from naive, central memory and regulatory T cell samples averaged about 3.9 million. Profiling relied on immunoSEQ multiplex PCR, and the TCRdb table lists in-frame clones only, not all of them. The repertoire has a few hundred thousand clones, around 13% of them found once; the top ten carry 0.015% to 0.02%. To note about this clone: Antigen unknown.

After removal of 4 bases from V and 1 base from J, the junction contained 7 bases not matched to a gene. Germline CDR1 reads SGHRS; CDR2 reads YFSETQ. The CDR3 is 15 amino acids. This sequence joins TRBV5-1 and TRBJ2-5; 7 bases fit TRBD1. The sequence was obtained from a man aged 25 to 45 with type 1 diabetes. Sequencing was performed on naive CD4+ T cells from blood. The CDR3 coding sequence is TGCGCCAGCAGCGATTTAGGACAGGTCCAAGAGACCCAGTACTTC. Translating gives CASSDLGQVQETQYF.